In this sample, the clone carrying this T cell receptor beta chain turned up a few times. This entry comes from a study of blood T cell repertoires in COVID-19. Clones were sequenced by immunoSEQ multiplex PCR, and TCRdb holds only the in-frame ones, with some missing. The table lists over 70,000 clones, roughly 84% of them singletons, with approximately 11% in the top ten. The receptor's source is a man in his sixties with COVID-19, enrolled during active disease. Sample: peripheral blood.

CDR3 DNA: TGTGCCAGCATGGCGGGCAGTCCCCCATATACCCAGTACTTC. It is translated as CASMAGSPPYTQYF. The V and J genes are TRBV7-3 and TRBJ2-5; TRBD2 might be the D (5 bases). The CDR3 is made up of 14 amino acids. V gave up 7 bases and J gave up 8 bases, with 20 bases separating them. Germline CDR1 SGHTA, CDR2 FQGTGA.